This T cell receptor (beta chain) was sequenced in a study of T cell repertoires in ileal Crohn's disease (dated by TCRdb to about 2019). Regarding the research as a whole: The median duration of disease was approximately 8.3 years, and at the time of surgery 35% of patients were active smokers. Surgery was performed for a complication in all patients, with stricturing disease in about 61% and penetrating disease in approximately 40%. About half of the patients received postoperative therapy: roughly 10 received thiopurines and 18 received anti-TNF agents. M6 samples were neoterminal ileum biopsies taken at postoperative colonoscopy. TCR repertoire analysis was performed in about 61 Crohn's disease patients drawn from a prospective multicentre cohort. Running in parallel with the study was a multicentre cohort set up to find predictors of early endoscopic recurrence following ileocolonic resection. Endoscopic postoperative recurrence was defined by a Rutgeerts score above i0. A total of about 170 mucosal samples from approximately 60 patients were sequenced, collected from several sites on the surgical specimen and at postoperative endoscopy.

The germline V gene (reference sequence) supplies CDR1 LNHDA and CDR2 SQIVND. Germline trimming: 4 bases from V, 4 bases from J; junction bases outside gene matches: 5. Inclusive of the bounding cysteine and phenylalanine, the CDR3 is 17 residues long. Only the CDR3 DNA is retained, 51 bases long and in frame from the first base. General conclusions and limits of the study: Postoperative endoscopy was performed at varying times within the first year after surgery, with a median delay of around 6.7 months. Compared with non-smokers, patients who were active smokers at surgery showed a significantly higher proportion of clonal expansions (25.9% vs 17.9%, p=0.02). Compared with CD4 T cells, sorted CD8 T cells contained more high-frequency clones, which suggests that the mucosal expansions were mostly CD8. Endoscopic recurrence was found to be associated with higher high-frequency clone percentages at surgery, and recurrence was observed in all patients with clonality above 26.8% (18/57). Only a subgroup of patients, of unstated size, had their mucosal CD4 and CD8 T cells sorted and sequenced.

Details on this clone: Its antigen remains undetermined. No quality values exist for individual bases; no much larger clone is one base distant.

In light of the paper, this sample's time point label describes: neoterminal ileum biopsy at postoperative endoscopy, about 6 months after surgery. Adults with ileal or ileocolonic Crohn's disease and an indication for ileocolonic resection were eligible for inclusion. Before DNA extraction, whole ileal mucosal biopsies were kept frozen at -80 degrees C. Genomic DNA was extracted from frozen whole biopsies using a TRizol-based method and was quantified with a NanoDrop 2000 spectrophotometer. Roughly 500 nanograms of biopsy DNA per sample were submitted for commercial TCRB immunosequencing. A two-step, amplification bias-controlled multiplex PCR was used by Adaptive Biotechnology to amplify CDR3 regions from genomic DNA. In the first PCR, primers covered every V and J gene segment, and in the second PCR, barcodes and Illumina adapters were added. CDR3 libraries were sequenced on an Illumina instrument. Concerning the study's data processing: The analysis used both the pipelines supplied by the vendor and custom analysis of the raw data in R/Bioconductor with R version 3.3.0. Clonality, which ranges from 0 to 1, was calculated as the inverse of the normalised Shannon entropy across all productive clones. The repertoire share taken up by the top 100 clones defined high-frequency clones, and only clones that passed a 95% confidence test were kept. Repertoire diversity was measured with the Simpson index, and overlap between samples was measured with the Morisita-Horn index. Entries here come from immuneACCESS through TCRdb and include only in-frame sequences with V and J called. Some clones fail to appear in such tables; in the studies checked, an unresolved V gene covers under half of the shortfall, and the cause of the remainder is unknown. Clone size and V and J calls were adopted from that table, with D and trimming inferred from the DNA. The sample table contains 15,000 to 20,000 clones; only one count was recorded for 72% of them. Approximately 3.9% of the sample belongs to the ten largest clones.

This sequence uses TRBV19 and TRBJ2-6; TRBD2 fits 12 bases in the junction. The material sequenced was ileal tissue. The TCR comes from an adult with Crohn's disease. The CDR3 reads CASSTTSGRTGANVLTF. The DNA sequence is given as TGTGCCAGTAGTACGACTAGCGGGAGAACCGGGGCCAACGTCCTGACTTTC.